The clone carrying this T cell receptor (beta chain) was counted only a few times. The sample originates from a study of blood T cell repertoires in COVID-19. Study at large: The origin of the acute and convalescent COVID-19 samples was the United States, Italy and Spain. Sample material is recorded as cDNA or gDNA derived from T cells, B-cell-depleted T cells, or PBMCs.

This CDR3 has 14 residues. Per germline, CDR1 SEHNR and CDR2 FQNEAQ (reference sequence). V lost 2 bases to trimming and J lost 8 bases, with 12 bases between them. Authors' methods: The authors estimated nucleated cell counts from reference gene primer amplification. The repertoire was sequenced with immunoSEQ multiplex PCR; TCRdb's copy has only in-frame clones and lacks some. D and trimming come from the DNA, and the V and J calls and clone size come from that table. The data contain more than 50,000 clones, nearly 90% of them seen just once; the ten biggest clones take up under 5%. The TCR was taken from a man aged 55 to 70 with active COVID-19. The sequenced sample consisted of peripheral blood. The chain recombines TRBV7-9 with TRBJ2-2, with D tentatively TRBD1 (6 bases). The CDR3 sequence: CASSLRQALGELFF. CDR3 nucleotides: TGTGCCAGCAGCTTAAGACAGGCCCTGGGGGAGCTGTTTTTT.